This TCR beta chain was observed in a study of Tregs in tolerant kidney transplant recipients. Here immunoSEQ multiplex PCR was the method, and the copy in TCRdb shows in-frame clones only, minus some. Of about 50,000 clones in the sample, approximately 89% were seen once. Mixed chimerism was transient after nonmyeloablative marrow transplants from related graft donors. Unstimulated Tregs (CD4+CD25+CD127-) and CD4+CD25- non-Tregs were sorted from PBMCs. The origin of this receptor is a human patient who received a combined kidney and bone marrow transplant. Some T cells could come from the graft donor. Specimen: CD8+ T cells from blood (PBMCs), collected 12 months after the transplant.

CDR3 sequence reads: CSVVKGPDGYTF. For the CDR3, the DNA is TGCAGCGTTGTAAAGGGGCCGGATGGCTACACCTTC. This chain uses TRBV29-1 with TRBJ1-2; D is perhaps TRBD1 (5 bases). This CDR3 region has 12 residues. Looked up from germline, CDR1 is SQVTM and CDR2 is ANQGSEA. V was pared by 4 bases and J by 6 bases, with 12 bases between.